What follows describes a single T cell receptor beta chain. This entry is derived from a study of Ad26.COV2.S vaccination and SARS-CoV-2 variants. Study at large: Once or twice, 56 days apart, Ad26.COV2.S was delivered intramuscularly.

Treatment meaning: some 20 received Ad26.COV2.S at low or high dose, single or two shots; roughly five received placebo; per-sample allocation not given. Sampling was performed 63 days after the first vaccine or placebo injection. Repertoires were generated with immunoSEQ multiplex PCR, while TCRdb's copy carries only in-frame clones and drops some. Of 400,000 to 500,000 clones listed, approximately 88% are singletons. Germline CDR1 and CDR2: LGHDT and YNNKEL (reference sequence). V was shortened by 5 bases and J by 7 bases, with 21 bases between the two germline ends. The CDR3 totals 15 residues. The TCR comes from a person between 18 and 60 years old who received the Ad26.COV2.S COVID-19 vaccine or a placebo. Sequenced here: peripheral blood, sampled in a trial of Ad26.COV2.S vaccine versus placebo. The chain couples TRBV3-1 (or the pseudogene TRBV3-2) to TRBJ2-7; D perhaps matches TRBD2 (6 bases). The CDR3 DNA reads TGTGCCAGCAGCGGTGCAGAAGCGGGTCCGAGGGAGCAGTACTTC. This encodes CASSGAEAGPREQYF.